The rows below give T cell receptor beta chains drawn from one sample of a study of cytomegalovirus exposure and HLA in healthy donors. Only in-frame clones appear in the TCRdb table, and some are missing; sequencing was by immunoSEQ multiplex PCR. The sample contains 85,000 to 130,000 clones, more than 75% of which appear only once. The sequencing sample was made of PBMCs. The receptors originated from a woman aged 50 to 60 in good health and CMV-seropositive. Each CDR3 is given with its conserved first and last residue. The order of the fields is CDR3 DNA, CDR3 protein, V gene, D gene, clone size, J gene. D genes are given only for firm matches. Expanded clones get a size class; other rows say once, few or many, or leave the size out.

CDR3nt: TGCGCCAGCACCCAAAGGAACAGGGGGCGACACAATGAGCAGTTCTTC; CDR3aa: CASTQRNRGRHNEQFF; v_gene: TRBV5-1; d_gene: TRBD1; abundance: NA; j_gene: TRBJ2-1
CDR3nt: TGTGCCAGCACTGAAAGGGGTGGCTACGAGCAGTACTTC; CDR3aa: CASTERGGYEQYF; v_gene: TRBV7-8; d_gene: NA; abundance: NA; j_gene: TRBJ2-7
CDR3nt: TGTGCCAGCAGCCAAGAGTACGGGGACAGGGCGGCCGAGCAGTACTTC; CDR3aa: CASSQEYGDRAAEQYF; v_gene: TRBV4-2; d_gene: TRBD1; abundance: few; j_gene: TRBJ2-7
CDR3nt: TGCAGCGCCAGGACAGGAGACTCCTACGAGCAGTACTTC; CDR3aa: CSARTGDSYEQYF; v_gene: TRBV29-1; d_gene: TRBD1; abundance: NA; j_gene: TRBJ2-7
CDR3nt: TGTGCCTGGAGGCAGGGGTCCAATGCCGAAAAACTGTTTTTT; CDR3aa: CAWRQGSNAEKLFF; v_gene: TRBV30; d_gene: NA; abundance: NA; j_gene: TRBJ1-4
CDR3nt: TGTGCCAGCAGGACAGGAAACTATGGCTACACCTTC; CDR3aa: CASRTGNYGYTF; v_gene: TRBV6-5; d_gene: NA; abundance: NA; j_gene: TRBJ1-2
CDR3nt: TGTGCCAGCACTACCTTGACTAGCGGGAGCGGGGAGCAGTTCTTC; CDR3aa: CASTTLTSGSGEQFF; v_gene: TRBV7-9; d_gene: TRBD2; abundance: few; j_gene: TRBJ2-1
CDR3nt: TGTGCCAGCAGCTCTCCGGGACTGCCCTACGAGCAGTACTTC; CDR3aa: CASSSPGLPYEQYF; v_gene: TRBV7-9; d_gene: NA; abundance: NA; j_gene: TRBJ2-7
CDR3nt: TGTGCCTGGAAAAGCAGCGGGAGTCTCTTACGTGCCAATGAGCAGTTCTTC; CDR3aa: CAWKSSGSLLRANEQFF; v_gene: TRBV30; d_gene: TRBD2; abundance: NA; j_gene: TRBJ2-1
CDR3nt: TGTGCCAGCAGCTTAGAGGGGACAGCCTACGAGCAGTACTTC; CDR3aa: CASSLEGTAYEQYF; v_gene: TRBV7-9; d_gene: TRBD1; abundance: NA; j_gene: TRBJ2-7
CDR3nt: TGCGCCAGCAGCTATGAACTAGCGGGGTACCAAGAGACCCAGTACTTC; CDR3aa: CASSYELAGYQETQYF; v_gene: TRBV5-1; d_gene: TRBD2; abundance: NA; j_gene: TRBJ2-5
CDR3nt: TGTGCCAGCAGCTCCGGTGGGGACTTCAGCTCCTACGAGCAGTACTTC; CDR3aa: CASSSGGDFSSYEQYF; v_gene: TRBV9; d_gene: NA; abundance: few; j_gene: TRBJ2-7
CDR3nt: TGCGCCAGCAGTCCGGGGGGCCCGTACGAGCAGTACTTC; CDR3aa: CASSPGGPYEQYF; v_gene: TRBV5-1; d_gene: NA; abundance: NA; j_gene: TRBJ2-7
CDR3nt: TGTGCCAGCTCACCCCCGACTAGCGGGAGGGCCGCAGATACGCAGTATTTT; CDR3aa: CASSPPTSGRAADTQYF; v_gene: TRBV18; d_gene: TRBD2; abundance: NA; j_gene: TRBJ2-3
CDR3nt: TGTGCCAGCAGCTTAGGGCTGGGTGCGACTGGCTATGGCTACACCTTC; CDR3aa: CASSLGLGATGYGYTF; v_gene: TRBV7-9; d_gene: NA; abundance: NA; j_gene: TRBJ1-2
CDR3nt: TGTGCCAGCACCCCGAGCTCTACCCTCTATGGCTACACCTTC; CDR3aa: CASTPSSTLYGYTF; v_gene: TRBV6-1; d_gene: NA; abundance: NA; j_gene: TRBJ1-2
CDR3nt: TGTGCCAGCAGCTGGGGACAGTTTTCTGGAAACACCATATATTTT; CDR3aa: CASSWGQFSGNTIYF; v_gene: TRBV5-6; d_gene: TRBD1; abundance: few; j_gene: TRBJ1-3
CDR3nt: TGTGCCAGCAGTTTTGGGCGAATTCAGTACTTC; CDR3aa: CASSFGRIQYF; v_gene: TRBV28; d_gene: NA; abundance: NA; j_gene: TRBJ2-4
CDR3nt: TGTGCCAGCAGCCCAAGACTAGCGGCCAGCTCCTACGAGCAGTACTTC; CDR3aa: CASSPRLAASSYEQYF; v_gene: TRBV9; d_gene: TRBD2; abundance: once; j_gene: TRBJ2-7
CDR3nt: TGTGCCAGCAGTTTTCCCAGGGGCTATGGCTACACCTTC; CDR3aa: CASSFPRGYGYTF; v_gene: TRBV27; d_gene: NA; abundance: few; j_gene: TRBJ1-2
CDR3nt: TGTGCCACCAGCTGGAGCCTTCAACAAAGGGGTGAGCAGTTCTTC; CDR3aa: CATSWSLQQRGEQFF; v_gene: TRBV15; d_gene: NA; abundance: NA; j_gene: TRBJ2-1
CDR3nt: TGTGCCAGCAGCAAGATACAGGGGGGAGACACTGAAGCTTTCTTT; CDR3aa: CASSKIQGGDTEAFF; v_gene: TRBV5-4; d_gene: TRBD1; abundance: NA; j_gene: TRBJ1-1
CDR3nt: TGTGCCAGCAGCGCCATACCACCGTTCGGACAGGGGGTCTCTTCCAACTATGGCTACACCTTC; CDR3aa: CASSAIPPFGQGVSSNYGYTF; v_gene: TRBV9; d_gene: TRBD1; abundance: NA; j_gene: TRBJ1-2
CDR3nt: TGTGCCAGCAGCTTAGGAGGGACAGGGGGCACTGAAGCTTTCTTT; CDR3aa: CASSLGGTGGTEAFF; v_gene: TRBV7-6; d_gene: TRBD1; abundance: few; j_gene: TRBJ1-1
CDR3nt: TGTGCCAGCAGCTTAGGGGAGGGGACCAATCAGCCCCAGCATTTT; CDR3aa: CASSLGEGTNQPQHF; v_gene: TRBV13; d_gene: NA; abundance: NA; j_gene: TRBJ1-5
CDR3nt: TGTGCCACCAGCAGGACTAGCGGGGGGGCCAAAAACATTCAGTACTTC; CDR3aa: CATSRTSGGAKNIQYF; v_gene: TRBV15; d_gene: TRBD2; abundance: few; j_gene: TRBJ2-4
CDR3nt: TGTGCCAGCAGAGGGGGGGGACTAGCGTACAATGAGCAGTTCTTC; CDR3aa: CASRGGGLAYNEQFF; v_gene: TRBV7-9; d_gene: TRBD2; abundance: NA; j_gene: TRBJ2-1
CDR3nt: TGTGCCAGCAGTTTGAGGGCCGCGGGGATTAGGGAGCTGTTTTTT; CDR3aa: CASSLRAAGIRELFF; v_gene: TRBV27; d_gene: NA; abundance: once; j_gene: TRBJ2-2
CDR3nt: TGTGCCACCCAGTTGGGCATTGAAGCTTTCTTT; CDR3aa: CATQLGIEAFF; v_gene: TRBV6-6; d_gene: NA; abundance: NA; j_gene: TRBJ1-1
CDR3nt: TGTGCCAGCAGCTCGGGGGGTTACAATGAGCAGTTCTTC; CDR3aa: CASSSGGYNEQFF; v_gene: TRBV5-6; d_gene: TRBD2; abundance: NA; j_gene: TRBJ2-1
CDR3nt: TGTGCCAGCAGGGGGGGAGGGCTAGCGGTCTACAATGAGCAGTTCTTC; CDR3aa: CASRGGGLAVYNEQFF; v_gene: TRBV27; d_gene: TRBD2; abundance: once; j_gene: TRBJ2-1
CDR3nt: TGTGCCACCAGCAGAACGCCAGGGGTGAATGAAAAACTGTTTTTT; CDR3aa: CATSRTPGVNEKLFF; v_gene: TRBV15; d_gene: NA; abundance: NA; j_gene: TRBJ1-4
CDR3nt: TGTGCCAGCAGTGAAGGGGGTCAGCCCCAGCATTTT; CDR3aa: CASSEGGQPQHF; v_gene: TRBV9; d_gene: NA; abundance: NA; j_gene: TRBJ1-5
CDR3nt: TGTGCCAGCAGCTTGCCTCGGACTAGCCTTTCACCCTACGAGCAGTACTTC; CDR3aa: CASSLPRTSLSPYEQYF; v_gene: TRBV5-6; d_gene: TRBD2; abundance: NA; j_gene: TRBJ2-7
CDR3nt: TGTGCCAGCAGTCAGTCTGGGGCAGGTGTTGGCCCCCTCATCTACGAGCAGTACTTC; CDR3aa: CASSQSGAGVGPLIYEQYF; v_gene: TRBV27; d_gene: NA; abundance: many; j_gene: TRBJ2-7
CDR3nt: TGTGCCAGCAGCGGCCGGGATCGACGGAACGCTGAAGCTTTCTTT; CDR3aa: CASSGRDRRNAEAFF; v_gene: TRBV7-9; d_gene: NA; abundance: few; j_gene: TRBJ1-1
CDR3nt: TGTGCTAGTGGCCTCGGGTTGCGTGACACTGAAGCTTTCTTT; CDR3aa: CASGLGLRDTEAFF; v_gene: TRBV12-5; d_gene: NA; abundance: once; j_gene: TRBJ1-1
CDR3nt: TGTGCCAGCAGCCCCGGGACTTGCGGGAGTACCGGGGAGCTGTTTTTT; CDR3aa: CASSPGTCGSTGELFF; v_gene: TRBV7-9; d_gene: TRBD2; abundance: NA; j_gene: TRBJ2-2
CDR3nt: TGTGCCAGCAGCTTGGTTTCGCCGGGACAGGGGCGGAACATTCAGTACTTC; CDR3aa: CASSLVSPGQGRNIQYF; v_gene: TRBV5-4; d_gene: TRBD1; abundance: few; j_gene: TRBJ2-4
CDR3nt: TGTGCCAGCAGCCCGAGCGGGGGATACTCCTACGAGCAGTACTTC; CDR3aa: CASSPSGGYSYEQYF; v_gene: TRBV9; d_gene: TRBD2; abundance: NA; j_gene: TRBJ2-7
CDR3nt: TGTGCCACCAGCAGTAGACAGGCTAGCACAGATACGCAGTATTTT; CDR3aa: CATSSRQASTDTQYF; v_gene: TRBV15; d_gene: NA; abundance: NA; j_gene: TRBJ2-3
CDR3nt: TGTGCCAGCAGAAGACAGGGGAGGACTGAAGCTTTCTTT; CDR3aa: CASRRQGRTEAFF; v_gene: TRBV6-5; d_gene: TRBD1; abundance: NA; j_gene: TRBJ1-1
CDR3nt: TGTGCCAGTAGTGACCGGGACAGGGGCGCCGGGGCCAACGTCCTGACTTTC; CDR3aa: CASSDRDRGAGANVLTF; v_gene: TRBV19; d_gene: TRBD1; abundance: NA; j_gene: TRBJ2-6
CDR3nt: TGTGCCAGCAGTTACGGTGGTGGGGGGAATGAGCAGTTCTTC; CDR3aa: CASSYGGGGNEQFF; v_gene: TRBV6-6; d_gene: NA; abundance: NA; j_gene: TRBJ2-1
CDR3nt: TGTGCCAGCAGTGAGGGGGCCAGGAACGCTGGCTACACCTTC; CDR3aa: CASSEGARNAGYTF; v_gene: TRBV6-5; d_gene: TRBD1; abundance: NA; j_gene: TRBJ1-2
CDR3nt: TGCGCCAGCAGCTTTGTCCCTACTAGTCAAGAGACCCAGTACTTC; CDR3aa: CASSFVPTSQETQYF; v_gene: TRBV5-1; d_gene: NA; abundance: NA; j_gene: TRBJ2-5
CDR3nt: TGTGCCAGCAGCCCCTTGGACAGGGACCATTCACCCCTCCACTTT; CDR3aa: CASSPLDRDHSPLHF; v_gene: TRBV13; d_gene: TRBD1; abundance: few; j_gene: TRBJ1-6
CDR3nt: TGTGCCAGCAGCAAAGGGGGATCCAATCAGCCCCAGCATTTT; CDR3aa: CASSKGGSNQPQHF; v_gene: TRBV9; d_gene: NA; abundance: NA; j_gene: TRBJ1-5